This T cell receptor beta chain was identified in a study of shared clonotypes between healthy human individuals. Study-wide background: Every donor yielded three CD4 naive, three CD4 memory, two CD8 naive and one CD8 memory plate.

Measured with immunoSEQ multiplex PCR; TCRdb has only the in-frame clones, and not every one. The repertoire holds about 1 million clones, with about four fifths as singletons. Free of recent acute infections or vaccinations, the donors were healthy HIV-negative adults. Study-wide results and caveats: Clonotype sharing among the donors was expected to vary with sequencing depth. Compared with memory subsets, naive subsets generally had larger estimated richness.

This clone has more than one count but fewer than ten. Its antigen is not identified. The clonotype was recovered from a man between 18 and 35 years old in good health. Some clones in this sample may be carry-over from other donors' samples. Material: memory CD4+ T cells from PBMCs. Documented subset: CD45RA-negative fraction.

The DNA of the CDR3 is TGTGCCAGCAGTCCACCCTCACAGGGCTCTCAGCCCCAGCATTTT. Protein sequence: CASSPPSQGSQPQHF. The genes are TRBV28 and TRBJ1-5; weak D call: TRBD1 (6 bases). The germline V gene encodes CDR1 MDHEN and CDR2 SYDVKM. Trimming left V 5 bases short and J 6 bases short, with 17 bases between. The CDR3 loop spans 15 amino acids.